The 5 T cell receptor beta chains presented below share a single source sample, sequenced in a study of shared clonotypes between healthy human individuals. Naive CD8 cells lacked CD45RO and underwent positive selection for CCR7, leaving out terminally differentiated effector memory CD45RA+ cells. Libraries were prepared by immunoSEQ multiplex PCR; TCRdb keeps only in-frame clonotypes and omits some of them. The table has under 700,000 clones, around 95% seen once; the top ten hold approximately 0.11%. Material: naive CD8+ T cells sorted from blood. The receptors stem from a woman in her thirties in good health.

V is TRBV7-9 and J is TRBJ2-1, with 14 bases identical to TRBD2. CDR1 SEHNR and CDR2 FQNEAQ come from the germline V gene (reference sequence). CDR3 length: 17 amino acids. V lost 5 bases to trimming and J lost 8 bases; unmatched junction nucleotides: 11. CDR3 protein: CASSHRLAGGPPYEQFF. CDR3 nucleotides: TGTGCCAGCAGCCATAGACTAGCGGGAGGGCCTCCGTATGAGCAGTTCTTC.

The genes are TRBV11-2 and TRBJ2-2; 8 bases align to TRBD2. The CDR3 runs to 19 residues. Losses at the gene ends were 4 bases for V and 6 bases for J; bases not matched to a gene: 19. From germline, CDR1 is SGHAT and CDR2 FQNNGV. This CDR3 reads CASSSRFGKRERTPGELFF. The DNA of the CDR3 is TGTGCCAGCAGCTCACGGTTCGGGAAGCGGGAGAGGACACCCGGGGAGCTGTTTTTT.

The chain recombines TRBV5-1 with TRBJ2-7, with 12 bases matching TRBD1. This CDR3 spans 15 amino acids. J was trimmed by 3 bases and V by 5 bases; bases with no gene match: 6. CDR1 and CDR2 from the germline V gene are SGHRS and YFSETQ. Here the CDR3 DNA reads TGCGCCAGCAGGGGGGACAGGGGGCCCCTCTACGAGCAGTACTTC. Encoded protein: CASRGDRGPLYEQYF.

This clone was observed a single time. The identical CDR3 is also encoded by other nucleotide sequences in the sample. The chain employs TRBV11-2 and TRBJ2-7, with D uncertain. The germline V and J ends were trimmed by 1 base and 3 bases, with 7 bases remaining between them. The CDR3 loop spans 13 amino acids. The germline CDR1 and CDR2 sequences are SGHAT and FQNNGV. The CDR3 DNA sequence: TGTGCCAGCAGCTTAGGGCAGTACTACGAGCAGTACTTC. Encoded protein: CASSLGQYYEQYF.

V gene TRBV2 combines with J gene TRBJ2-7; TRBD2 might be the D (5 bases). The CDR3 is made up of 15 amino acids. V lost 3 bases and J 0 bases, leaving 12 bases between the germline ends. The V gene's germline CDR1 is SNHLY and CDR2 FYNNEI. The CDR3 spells CASSEDSTSSYEQYF. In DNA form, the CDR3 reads TGTGCCAGCAGTGAGGACTCGACCAGCTCCTACGAGCAGTACTTC.